This T cell receptor (beta chain) originates from a study of T cell responses to AZD1222 COVID-19 vaccine. Notes on the study in general: Donors, mostly white British, included more females; clonal diversity was possibly underestimated. Sampling that yielded the repertoires occurred only after the peak T cell response. Along spike, vaccine-associated CD4 TCRs were found throughout, with dominance at 160-218 and 743-854.

To note about this clone: Antigen specificity is unknown.

The germline gives CDR1 WSHSY, CDR2 SAAADI. The CDR3 length is 13 residues. The V end lost 7 bases, the J end lost 3 bases, and 12 bases lay between the germline ends. The data were produced by immunoSEQ multiplex PCR, yet TCRdb's version contains in-frame clones alone and is incomplete. In the table there are 150,000 to 160,000 clones, about 86% of which are singletons. The chain uses TRBV10-2 and TRBJ1-1; no clear D gene. The specimen comprised peripheral blood, sampled on day 0 of MenACWY control vaccination. This TCR derives from an adult in good health. The CDR3 DNA reads as TGCGCCAGCAATCGCAAGGGAGACACTGAAGCTTTCTTT. This gives the protein CASNRKGDTEAFF.